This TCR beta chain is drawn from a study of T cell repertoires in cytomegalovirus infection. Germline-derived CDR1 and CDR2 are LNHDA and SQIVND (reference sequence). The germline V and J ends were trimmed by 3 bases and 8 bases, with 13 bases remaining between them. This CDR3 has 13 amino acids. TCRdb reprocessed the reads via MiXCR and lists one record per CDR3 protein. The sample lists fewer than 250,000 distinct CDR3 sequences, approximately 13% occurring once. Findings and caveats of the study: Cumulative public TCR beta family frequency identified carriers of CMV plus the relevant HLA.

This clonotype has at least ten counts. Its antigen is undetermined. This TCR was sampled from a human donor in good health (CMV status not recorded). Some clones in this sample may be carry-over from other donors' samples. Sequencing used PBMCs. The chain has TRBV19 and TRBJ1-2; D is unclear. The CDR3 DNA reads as TGTGCCAGTAGTATCCGGCGGAGGGAAGGCTACACCTTC. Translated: CASSIRRREGYTF.